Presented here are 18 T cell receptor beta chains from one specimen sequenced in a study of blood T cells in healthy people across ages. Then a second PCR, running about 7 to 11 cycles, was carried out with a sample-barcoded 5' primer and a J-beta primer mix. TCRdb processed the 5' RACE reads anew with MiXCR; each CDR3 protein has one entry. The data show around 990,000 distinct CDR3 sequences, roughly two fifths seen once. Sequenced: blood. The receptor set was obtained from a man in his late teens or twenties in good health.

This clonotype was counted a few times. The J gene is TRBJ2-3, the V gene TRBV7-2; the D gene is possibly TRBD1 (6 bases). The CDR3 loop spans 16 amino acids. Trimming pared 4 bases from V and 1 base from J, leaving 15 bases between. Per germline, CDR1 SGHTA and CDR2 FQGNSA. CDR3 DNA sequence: TGTGCCAGCAGCTACCAAACAGGGTCCCGCACAGATACGCAGTATTTT. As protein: CASSYQTGSRTDTQYF.

The CDR3 DNA reads TGTGCCAGCAGTCATAGACCGGAACCCACCGCTGAAGCTTTCTTT. Protein sequence: CASSHRPEPTAEAFF. The rearrangement joins TRBV16 to TRBJ1-1, with D uncertain. Trimming took off 6 bases at V and 6 bases at J, with 20 bases between the two ends. This CDR3 contains 15 residues. Germline V gene lookup returns CDR1 KGHSY and CDR2 FQNENV.

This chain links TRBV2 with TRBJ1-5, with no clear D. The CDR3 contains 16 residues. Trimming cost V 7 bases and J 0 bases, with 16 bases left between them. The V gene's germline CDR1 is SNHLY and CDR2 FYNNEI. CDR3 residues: CASTPSAFPSNQPQHF. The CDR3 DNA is TGTGCCAGCACCCCGTCGGCCTTCCCTAGCAATCAGCCCCAGCATTTT. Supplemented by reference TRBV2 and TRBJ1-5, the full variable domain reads EPEVTQTPSHQVTQMGQEVILRCVPISNHLYFYWYRQILGQKVEFLVSFYNNEISEKSEIFDDQFSVERPDGSNFTLKIRSTKLEDSAMYFCASTPSAFPSNQPQHFGDGTRLSIL.

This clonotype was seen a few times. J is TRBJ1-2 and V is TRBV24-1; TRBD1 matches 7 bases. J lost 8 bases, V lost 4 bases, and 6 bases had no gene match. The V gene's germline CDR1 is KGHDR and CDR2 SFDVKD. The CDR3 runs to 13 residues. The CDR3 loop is CATSEEGARGYTF. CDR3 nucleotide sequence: TGTGCCACCAGTGAAGAGGGGGCGCGCGGCTACACCTTC.

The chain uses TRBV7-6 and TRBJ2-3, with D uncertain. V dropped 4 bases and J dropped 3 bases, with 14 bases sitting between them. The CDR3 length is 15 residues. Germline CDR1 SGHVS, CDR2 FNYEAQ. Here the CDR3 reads CASSSLASWTDTQYF. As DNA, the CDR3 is TGTGCCAGCAGCTCTTTGGCAAGCTGGACAGATACGCAGTATTTT.

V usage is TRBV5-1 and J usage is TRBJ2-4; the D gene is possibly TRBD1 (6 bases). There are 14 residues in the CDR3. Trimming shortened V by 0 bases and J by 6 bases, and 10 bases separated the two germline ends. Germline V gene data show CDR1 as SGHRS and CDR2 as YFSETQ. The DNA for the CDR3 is TGCGCCAGCAGCTTGGCAGGGGACCGAAACATTCAGTACTTC. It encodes CASSLAGDRNIQYF.

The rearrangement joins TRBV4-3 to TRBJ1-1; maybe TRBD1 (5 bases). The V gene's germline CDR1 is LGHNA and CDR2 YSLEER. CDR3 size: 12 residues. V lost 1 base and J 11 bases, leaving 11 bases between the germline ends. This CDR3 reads CASSQGTGAAFF. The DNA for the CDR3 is TGCGCCAGCAGCCAAGGGACCGGGGCGGCTTTCTTT.

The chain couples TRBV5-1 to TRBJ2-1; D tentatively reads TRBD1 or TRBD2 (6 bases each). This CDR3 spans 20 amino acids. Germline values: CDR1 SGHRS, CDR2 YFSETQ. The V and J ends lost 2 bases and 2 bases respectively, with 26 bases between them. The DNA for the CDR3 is TGCGCCAGCAGCTTCGCGCCACCCGGGACGGGGGCATCCACCTACAATGAGCAGTTCTTC. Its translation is CASSFAPPGTGASTYNEQFF.

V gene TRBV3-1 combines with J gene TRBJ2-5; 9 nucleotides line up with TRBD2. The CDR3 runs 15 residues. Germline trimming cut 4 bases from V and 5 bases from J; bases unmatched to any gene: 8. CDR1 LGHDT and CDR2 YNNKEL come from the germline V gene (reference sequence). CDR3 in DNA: TGTGCCAGCAGCCTTCCGGCGGGGGGGCTGGAGACCCAGTACTTC. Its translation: CASSLPAGGLETQYF.

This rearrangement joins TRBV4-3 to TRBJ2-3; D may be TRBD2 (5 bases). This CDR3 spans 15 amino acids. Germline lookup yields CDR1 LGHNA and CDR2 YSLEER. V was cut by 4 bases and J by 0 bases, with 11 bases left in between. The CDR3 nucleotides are TGCGCCAGCAGCCCGACTCGGACTAGCACAGATACGCAGTATTTT. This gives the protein CASSPTRTSTDTQYF.

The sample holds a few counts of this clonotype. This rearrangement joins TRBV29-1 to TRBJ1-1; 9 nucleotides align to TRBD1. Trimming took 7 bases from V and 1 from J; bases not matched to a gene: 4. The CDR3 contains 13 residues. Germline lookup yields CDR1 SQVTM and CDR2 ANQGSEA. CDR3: CSGGQGPNTEAFF. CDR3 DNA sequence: TGCAGCGGGGGACAGGGACCGAACACTGAAGCTTTCTTT.

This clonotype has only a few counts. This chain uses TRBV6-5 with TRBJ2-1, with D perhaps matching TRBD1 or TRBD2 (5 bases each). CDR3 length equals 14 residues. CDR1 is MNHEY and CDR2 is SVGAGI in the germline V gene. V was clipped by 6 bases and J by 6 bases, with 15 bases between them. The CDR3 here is CASRKGHAGNEQFF. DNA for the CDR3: TGTGCCAGCAGAAAAGGACATGCGGGCAATGAGCAGTTCTTC.

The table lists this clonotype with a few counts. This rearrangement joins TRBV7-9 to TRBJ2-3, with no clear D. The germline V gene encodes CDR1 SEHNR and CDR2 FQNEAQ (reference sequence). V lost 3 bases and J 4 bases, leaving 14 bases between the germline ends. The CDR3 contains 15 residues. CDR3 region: CASSLLQAIPDTQYF. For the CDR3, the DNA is TGTGCCAGCAGCTTGCTCCAAGCCATTCCAGATACGCAGTATTTT.

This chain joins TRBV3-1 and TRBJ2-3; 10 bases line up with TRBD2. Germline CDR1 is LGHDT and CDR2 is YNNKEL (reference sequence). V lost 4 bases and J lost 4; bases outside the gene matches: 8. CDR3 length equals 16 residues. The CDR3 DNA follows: TGTGCCAGCAGCCCCTGGACTAGCGGAGGTTCAGATACGCAGTATTTT. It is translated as CASSPWTSGGSDTQYF.

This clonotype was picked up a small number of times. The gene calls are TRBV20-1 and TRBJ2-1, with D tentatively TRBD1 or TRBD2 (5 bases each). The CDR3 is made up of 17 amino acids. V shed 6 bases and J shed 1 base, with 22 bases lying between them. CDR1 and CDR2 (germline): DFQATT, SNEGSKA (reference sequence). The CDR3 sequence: CSAGSLGKQVSYNEQFF. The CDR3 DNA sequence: TGCAGTGCAGGGAGTTTGGGGAAACAGGTATCCTACAATGAGCAGTTCTTC.

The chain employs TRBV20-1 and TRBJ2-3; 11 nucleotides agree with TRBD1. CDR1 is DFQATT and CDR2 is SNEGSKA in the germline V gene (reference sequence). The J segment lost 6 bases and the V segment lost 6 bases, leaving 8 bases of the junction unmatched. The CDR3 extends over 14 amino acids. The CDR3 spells CSASGQGDVDTQYF. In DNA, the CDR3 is TGCAGTGCGTCGGGACAGGGGGATGTGGATACGCAGTATTTT.

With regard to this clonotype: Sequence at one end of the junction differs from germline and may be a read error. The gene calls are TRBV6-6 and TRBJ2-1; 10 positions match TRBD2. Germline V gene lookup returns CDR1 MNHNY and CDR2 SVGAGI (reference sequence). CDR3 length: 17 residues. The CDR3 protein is CAGSYGLAGVTYNEQFF. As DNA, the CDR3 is TGTGCCGGCAGTTATGGCCTAGCGGGGGTGACCTACAATGAGCAGTTCTTC.

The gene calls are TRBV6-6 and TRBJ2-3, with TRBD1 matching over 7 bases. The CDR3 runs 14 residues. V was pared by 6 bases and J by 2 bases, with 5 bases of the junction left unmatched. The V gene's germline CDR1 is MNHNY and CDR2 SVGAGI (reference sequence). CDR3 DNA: TGTGCCAGCAGACAGACAGGGAACACAGATACGCAGTATTTT. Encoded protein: CASRQTGNTDTQYF.